Listed below are T cell receptor beta chains from one sample, sequenced in a study of somatic mutations in cytotoxic T cells in rheumatoid arthritis. Libraries were prepared by immunoSEQ multiplex PCR; TCRdb keeps only in-frame clonotypes and omits some of them. The sample lists some 19,000 clones; over 80% were seen once. The sample consisted of CD8+ T cells sorted from blood. These receptors were obtained from a man younger than 35 with rheumatoid arthritis. Each CDR3 is given with its conserved first and last residue. A D gene is named only where the DNA matches it firmly. Rows may omit the clone size; those that give it use once, few, many or a size class.

cdr3_nt: TGTGCCAGCAGTTTAGCTCAGGGCAATCAGCCCCAGCATTTT; cdr3_aa: CASSLAQGNQPQHF; d_call: -; v_call: TRBV28; clone_size: -; j_call: TRBJ1-5
cdr3_nt: TGTGCCAGCTCACAAGGACAGGGCCAACGTGAAGCTTTCTTT; cdr3_aa: CASSQGQGQREAFF; d_call: TRBD1; v_call: TRBV18; clone_size: -; j_call: TRBJ1-1
cdr3_nt: TGTGCCAGCGCTTATGGGGTGAGAACAGATACGCAGTATTTT; cdr3_aa: CASAYGVRTDTQYF; d_call: -; v_call: TRBV27; clone_size: -; j_call: TRBJ2-3
cdr3_nt: TGTGCCAGCAGTTCCGGACAGGGTTTCGGCACAGATACGCAGTATTTT; cdr3_aa: CASSSGQGFGTDTQYF; d_call: TRBD1; v_call: TRBV27; clone_size: -; j_call: TRBJ2-3
cdr3_nt: TGTGCCAGCAGATACAGGGGGAGGAGTGGCTACACCTTC; cdr3_aa: CASRYRGRSGYTF; d_call: TRBD1; v_call: TRBV28; clone_size: -; j_call: TRBJ1-2
cdr3_nt: TGCGCCAGCAGCCCGTCCGGGACACGGGTTTGGGACTATGGCTACACCTTC; cdr3_aa: CASSPSGTRVWDYGYTF; d_call: -; v_call: TRBV4-1; clone_size: -; j_call: TRBJ1-2
cdr3_nt: TGTGCCAGCAGTTTGACGGTGACGAGGACTGAAGCTTTCTTT; cdr3_aa: CASSLTVTRTEAFF; d_call: -; v_call: TRBV28; clone_size: -; j_call: TRBJ1-1
cdr3_nt: TGCGCCAGCAGCCCCTCGGGACTAGCGGGGGAAACGTACGAGCAGTACTTC; cdr3_aa: CASSPSGLAGETYEQYF; d_call: TRBD2; v_call: TRBV4-1; clone_size: few; j_call: TRBJ2-7
cdr3_nt: TGTGCCAGCCTTGGCGGGGATATATACGAGCAGTACTTC; cdr3_aa: CASLGGDIYEQYF; d_call: -; v_call: TRBV6-1; clone_size: -; j_call: TRBJ2-7
cdr3_nt: TGTGCCAGCAGCGTAGGCGGGCGCCGTAATGAAAAACTGTTTTTT; cdr3_aa: CASSVGGRRNEKLFF; d_call: -; v_call: TRBV9; clone_size: -; j_call: TRBJ1-4
cdr3_nt: TGCGCCAGCAGCTTGGAGTGGCAGGCCGGCGGGTACGAGCAGTACTTC; cdr3_aa: CASSLEWQAGGYEQYF; d_call: -; v_call: TRBV5-1; clone_size: few; j_call: TRBJ2-7
cdr3_nt: TGTGCCAGTAGTTCGGATAGTAATCAGCCCCAGCATTTT; cdr3_aa: CASSSDSNQPQHF; d_call: -; v_call: TRBV19; clone_size: once; j_call: TRBJ1-5
cdr3_nt: TGTGCCAGTAGTCCAGGGTCATGGACTGAAGCTTTCTTT; cdr3_aa: CASSPGSWTEAFF; d_call: -; v_call: TRBV19; clone_size: -; j_call: TRBJ1-1
cdr3_nt: TGTGCCAGCAGCTTGGCTGGCTCTGAAGCTTTCTTT; cdr3_aa: CASSLAGSEAFF; d_call: -; v_call: TRBV5-5; clone_size: -; j_call: TRBJ1-1
cdr3_nt: TGTGCCAGCAGCTTACCGGGAGGAAGAACTGAAGCTTTCTTT; cdr3_aa: CASSLPGGRTEAFF; d_call: -; v_call: TRBV7-9; clone_size: -; j_call: TRBJ1-1
cdr3_nt: TGTGCCAGCAGAGGTGACGAGTCCTACGAGCAGTACTTC; cdr3_aa: CASRGDESYEQYF; d_call: -; v_call: TRBV28; clone_size: -; j_call: TRBJ2-7
cdr3_nt: TGTGCCAGCAGCGCACCCCAGGGGCTGGGCACTGAAGCTTTCTTT; cdr3_aa: CASSAPQGLGTEAFF; d_call: -; v_call: TRBV7-9; clone_size: -; j_call: TRBJ1-1
cdr3_nt: TGCGCCAGCAGCCAAGTAGGTGGCAGCTCTGGAAACACCATATATTTT; cdr3_aa: CASSQVGGSSGNTIYF; d_call: -; v_call: TRBV4-3; clone_size: -; j_call: TRBJ1-3
cdr3_nt: TGTGCCAGCAGCGAAGGACTCAGGTATAATTCACCCCTCCACTTT; cdr3_aa: CASSEGLRYNSPLHF; d_call: -; v_call: TRBV9; clone_size: -; j_call: TRBJ1-6
cdr3_nt: TGTGCCTGGAGCCCGAGGCAGGGTAGTCAGCCCCAGCATTTT; cdr3_aa: CAWSPRQGSQPQHF; d_call: -; v_call: TRBV30; clone_size: -; j_call: TRBJ1-5
cdr3_nt: TGTGCCAGCAGCCAAGCCATTTGGACTAGCGGGGGACTCGGGGTGACAGATACGCAGTATTTT; cdr3_aa: CASSQAIWTSGGLGVTDTQYF; d_call: TRBD2; v_call: TRBV4-2; clone_size: -; j_call: TRBJ2-3
cdr3_nt: TGTGCCAGCAGTTTCGAGGGTAGGGCCTTCAATCAGCCCCAGCATTTT; cdr3_aa: CASSFEGRAFNQPQHF; d_call: -; v_call: TRBV28; clone_size: -; j_call: TRBJ1-5